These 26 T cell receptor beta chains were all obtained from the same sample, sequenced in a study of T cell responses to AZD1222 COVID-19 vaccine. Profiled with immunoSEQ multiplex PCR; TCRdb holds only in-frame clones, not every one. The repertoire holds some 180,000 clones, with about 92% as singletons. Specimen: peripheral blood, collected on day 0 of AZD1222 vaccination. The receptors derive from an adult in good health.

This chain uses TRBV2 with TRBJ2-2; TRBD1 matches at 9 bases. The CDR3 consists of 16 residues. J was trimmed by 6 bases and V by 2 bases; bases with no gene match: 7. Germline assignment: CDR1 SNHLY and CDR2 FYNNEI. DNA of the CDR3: TGTGCCAGCAGTGAAACCCGGGACAGGGTTTCCGGGGAGCTGTTTTTT. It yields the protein CASSETRDRVSGELFF.

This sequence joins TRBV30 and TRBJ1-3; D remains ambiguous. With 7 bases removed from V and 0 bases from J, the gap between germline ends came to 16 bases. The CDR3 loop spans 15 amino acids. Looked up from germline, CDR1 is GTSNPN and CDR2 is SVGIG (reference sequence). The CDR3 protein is CAYHFAGSSGNTIYF. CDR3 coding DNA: TGTGCCTACCACTTCGCGGGGAGCTCTGGAAACACCATATATTTT.

CDR3 region: CASSPGGRETQYF. CDR3 nucleotide sequence: TGTGCCAGCAGCCCAGGGGGTAGAGAGACCCAGTACTTC. This chain links TRBV7-3 with TRBJ2-5, with 7 bases lining up with TRBD1. Unmatched junction bases numbered 4, after V lost 5 bases and J lost 4 bases. This CDR3 is 13 amino acids long. Germline-derived CDR1 and CDR2 are SGHTA and FQGTGA.

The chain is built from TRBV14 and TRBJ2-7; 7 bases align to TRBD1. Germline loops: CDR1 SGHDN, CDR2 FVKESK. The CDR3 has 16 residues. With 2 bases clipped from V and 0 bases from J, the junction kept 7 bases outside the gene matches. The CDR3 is CASSQQPGQSSYEQYF. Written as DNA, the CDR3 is TGTGCCAGCAGCCAACAACCGGGACAGAGCTCCTACGAGCAGTACTTC.

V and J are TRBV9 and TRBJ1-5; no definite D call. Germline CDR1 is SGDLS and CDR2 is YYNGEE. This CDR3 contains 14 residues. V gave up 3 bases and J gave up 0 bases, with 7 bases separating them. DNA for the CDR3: TGTGCCAGCAGCGCGTCGGATAGCAATCAGCCCCAGCATTTT. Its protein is CASSASDSNQPQHF.

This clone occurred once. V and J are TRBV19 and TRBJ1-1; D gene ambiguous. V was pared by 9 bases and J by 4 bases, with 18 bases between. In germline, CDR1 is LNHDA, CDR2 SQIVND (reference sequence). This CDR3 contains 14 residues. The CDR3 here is CASGEQRGITEAFF. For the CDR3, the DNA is TGTGCCAGCGGAGAACAACGCGGTATCACTGAAGCTTTCTTT.

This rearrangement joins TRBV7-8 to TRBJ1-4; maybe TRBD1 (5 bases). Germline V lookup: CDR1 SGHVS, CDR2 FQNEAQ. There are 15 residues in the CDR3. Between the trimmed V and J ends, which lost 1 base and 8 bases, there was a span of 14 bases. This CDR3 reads CASSLGTGVGEKLFF. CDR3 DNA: TGTGCCAGCAGCTTAGGTACAGGCGTGGGCGAAAAACTGTTTTTT.

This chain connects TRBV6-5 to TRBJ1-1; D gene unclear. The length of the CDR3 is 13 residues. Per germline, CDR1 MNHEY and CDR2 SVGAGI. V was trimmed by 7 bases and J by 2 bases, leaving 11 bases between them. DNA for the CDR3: TGTGCCAGCACTCTGACCTTAAACACTGAAGCTTTCTTT. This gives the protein CASTLTLNTEAFF.

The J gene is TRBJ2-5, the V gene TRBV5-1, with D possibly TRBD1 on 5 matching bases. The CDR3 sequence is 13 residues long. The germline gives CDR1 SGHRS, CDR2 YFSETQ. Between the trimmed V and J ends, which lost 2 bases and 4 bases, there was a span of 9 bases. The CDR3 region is CASSLGRVETQYF. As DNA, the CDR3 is TGCGCCAGCAGCTTAGGCAGGGTAGAGACCCAGTACTTC.

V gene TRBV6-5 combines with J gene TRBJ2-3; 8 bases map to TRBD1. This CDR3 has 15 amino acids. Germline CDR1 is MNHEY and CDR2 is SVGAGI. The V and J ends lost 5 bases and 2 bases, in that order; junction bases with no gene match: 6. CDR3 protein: CASSQGTGYTDTQYF. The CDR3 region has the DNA TGTGCCAGCAGTCAGGGGACAGGATACACAGATACGCAGTATTTT.

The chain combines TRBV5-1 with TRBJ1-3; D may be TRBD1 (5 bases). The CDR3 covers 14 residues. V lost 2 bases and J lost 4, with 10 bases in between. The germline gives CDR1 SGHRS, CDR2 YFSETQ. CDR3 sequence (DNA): TGCGCCAGCAGCTTACAGGAACCGGGAAACACCATATATTTT. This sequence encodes CASSLQEPGNTIYF.

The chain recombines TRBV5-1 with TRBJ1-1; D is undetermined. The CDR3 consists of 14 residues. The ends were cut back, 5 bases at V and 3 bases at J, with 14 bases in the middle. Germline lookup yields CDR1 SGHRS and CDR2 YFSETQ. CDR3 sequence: CASSRAGLDTEAFF. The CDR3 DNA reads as TGCGCCAGCAGTCGCGCGGGATTGGACACTGAAGCTTTCTTT.

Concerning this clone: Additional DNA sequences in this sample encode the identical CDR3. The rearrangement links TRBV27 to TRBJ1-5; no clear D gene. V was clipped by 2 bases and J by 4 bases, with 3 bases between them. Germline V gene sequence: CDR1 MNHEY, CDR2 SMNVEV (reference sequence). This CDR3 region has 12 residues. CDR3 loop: CASSLPNQPQHF. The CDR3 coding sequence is TGTGCCAGCAGTTTACCAAATCAGCCCCAGCATTTT.

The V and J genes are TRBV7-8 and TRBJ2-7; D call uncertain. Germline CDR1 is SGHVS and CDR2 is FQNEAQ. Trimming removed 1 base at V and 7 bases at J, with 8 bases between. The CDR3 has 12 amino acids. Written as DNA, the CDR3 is TGTGCCAGCAGCTTAGAGGGCTGGGAGCAGTACTTC. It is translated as CASSLEGWEQYF.

CDR3 protein: CSVSSGNEQFF. The CDR3, as DNA: TGCAGTGTTAGCTCTGGCAATGAGCAGTTCTTC. The chain joins TRBV20-1 to TRBJ2-1; no clear D gene. This CDR3 spans 11 amino acids. Germline V gene sequence: CDR1 DFQATT, CDR2 SNEGSKA (reference sequence). V was pared by 7 bases and J by 6 bases, with 10 bases between.

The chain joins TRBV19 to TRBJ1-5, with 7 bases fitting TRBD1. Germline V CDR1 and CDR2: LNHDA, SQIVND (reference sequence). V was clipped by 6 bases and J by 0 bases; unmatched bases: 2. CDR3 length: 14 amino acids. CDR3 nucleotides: TGTGCCAGTAGCCAGGGGGGTAGCAATCAGCCCCAGCATTTT. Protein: CASSQGGSNQPQHF.

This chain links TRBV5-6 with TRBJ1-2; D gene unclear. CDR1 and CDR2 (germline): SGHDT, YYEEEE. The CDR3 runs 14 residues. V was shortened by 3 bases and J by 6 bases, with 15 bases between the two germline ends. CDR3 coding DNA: TGTGCCAGCAGCTCCCTTGACGCGGGTAATGGCTACACCTTC. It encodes CASSSLDAGNGYTF.

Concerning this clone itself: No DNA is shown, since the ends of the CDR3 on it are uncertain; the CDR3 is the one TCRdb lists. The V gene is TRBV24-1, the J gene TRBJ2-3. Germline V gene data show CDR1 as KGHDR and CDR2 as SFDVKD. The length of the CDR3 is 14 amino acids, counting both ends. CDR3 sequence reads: CATSDSGPADTQYF.

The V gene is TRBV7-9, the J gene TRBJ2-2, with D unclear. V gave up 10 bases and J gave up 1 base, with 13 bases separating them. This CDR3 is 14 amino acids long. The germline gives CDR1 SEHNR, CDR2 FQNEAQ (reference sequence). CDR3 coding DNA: TGTGCCAAGTCTGGTTCGCAGAACACCGGGGAGCTGTTTTTT. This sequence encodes CAKSGSQNTGELFF.

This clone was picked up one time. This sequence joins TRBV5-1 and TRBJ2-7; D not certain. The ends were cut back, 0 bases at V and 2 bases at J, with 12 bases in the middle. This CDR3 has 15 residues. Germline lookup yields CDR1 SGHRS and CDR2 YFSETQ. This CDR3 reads CASSLDGDGTYEQYF. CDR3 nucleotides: TGCGCCAGCAGCTTGGATGGTGACGGAACCTACGAGCAGTACTTC.

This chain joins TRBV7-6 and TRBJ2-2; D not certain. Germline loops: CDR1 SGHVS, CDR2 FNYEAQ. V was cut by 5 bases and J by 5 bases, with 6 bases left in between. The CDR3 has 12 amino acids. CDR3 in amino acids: CASSLRTGELFF. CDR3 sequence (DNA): TGTGCCAGCAGCCTTAGAACCGGGGAGCTGTTTTTT.

The CDR3 sequence is CASSEAGGQGGEPQHF. The CDR3, as DNA: TGTGCCAGCAGTGAAGCGGGGGGACAGGGAGGGGAGCCCCAGCATTTT. This chain connects TRBV2 to TRBJ1-5; 9 bases line up with TRBD1. V gave up 0 bases and J gave up 8 bases; unmatched junction bases: 8. The CDR3 sequence is 16 residues long. CDR1 and CDR2 from the germline V gene are SNHLY and FYNNEI. The variable domain in full, with the rest retrieved from reference TRBV2 and TRBJ1-5, is EPEVTQTPSHQVTQMGQEVILRCVPISNHLYFYWYRQILGQKVEFLVSFYNNEISEKSEIFDDQFSVERPDGSNFTLKIRSTKLEDSAMYFCASSEAGGQGGEPQHFGDGTRLSIL.

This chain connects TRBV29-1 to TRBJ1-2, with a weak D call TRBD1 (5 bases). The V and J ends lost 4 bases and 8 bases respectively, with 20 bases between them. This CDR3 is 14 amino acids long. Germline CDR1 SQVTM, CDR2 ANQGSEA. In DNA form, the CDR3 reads TGCAGCGTTGGAGGGCAGGGTCGGGTCTACGGCTACACCTTC. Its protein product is CSVGGQGRVYGYTF. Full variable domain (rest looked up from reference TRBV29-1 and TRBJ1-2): SAVISQKPSRDICQRGTSLTIQCQVDSQVTMMFWYRQQPGQSLTLIATANQGSEATYESGFVIDKFPISRPNLTFSTLTVSNMSPEDSSIYLCSVGGQGRVYGYTFGSGTRLTVV.

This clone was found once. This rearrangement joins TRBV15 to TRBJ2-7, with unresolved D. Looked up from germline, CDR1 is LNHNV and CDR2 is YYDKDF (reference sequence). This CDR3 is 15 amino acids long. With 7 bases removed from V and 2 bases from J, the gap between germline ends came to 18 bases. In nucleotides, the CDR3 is TGTGCCACCACTCCTCCCCGGGTCTCGACCTACGAGCAGTACTTC. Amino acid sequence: CATTPPRVSTYEQYF.

The CDR3 spells CASSPTGQSNQPQHF. The CDR3 coding sequence is TGTGCCAGCAGCCCGACAGGGCAAAGCAATCAGCCCCAGCATTTT. V gene TRBV5-5 combines with J gene TRBJ1-5, with 7 positions matching TRBD1. Germline V gives CDR1 SGHKS, CDR2 YYEKEE (reference sequence). Losses at the gene ends were 4 bases for V and 1 base for J; bases not matched to a gene: 5. CDR3 length: 15 residues. The whole variable domain, filled in from reference TRBV5-5 and TRBJ1-5, reads DAGVTQSPTHLIKTRGQQVTLRCSPISGHKSVSWYQQVLGQGPQFIFQYYEKEERGRGNFPDRFSARQFPNYSSELNVNALLLGDSALYLCASSPTGQSNQPQHFGDGTRLSIL.

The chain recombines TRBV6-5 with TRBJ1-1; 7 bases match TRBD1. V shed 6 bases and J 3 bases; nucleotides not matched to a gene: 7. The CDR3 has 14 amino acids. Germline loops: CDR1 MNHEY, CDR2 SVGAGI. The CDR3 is CASSRQGPDTEAFF. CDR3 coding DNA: TGTGCCAGCAGCCGACAGGGACCGGACACTGAAGCTTTCTTT.